The 5 T cell receptor beta chains below were found in one sample sequenced in a study of shared clonotypes between healthy human individuals. Sequencing used immunoSEQ multiplex PCR; TCRdb keeps in-frame clones, though not all of them. The table lists 450,000 to 700,000 clones, 95% of them singletons, with approximately 0.1% in the top ten. Terminally differentiated effector memory CD45RA+ cells were excluded by CCR7 positive selection of CD45RO-negative cells. Sample: naive CD8+ T cells sorted from blood. The receptors derive from a woman aged 30 to 39 in good health.

This sequence joins TRBV4-1 and TRBJ2-7; 7 bases fit TRBD2. Trimming at V came to 0 bases and at J to 6 bases, leaving 8 bases not matched to a gene. Germline V gene lookup returns CDR1 MGHRA and CDR2 YSYEKL. This CDR3 is 15 amino acids long. CDR3 sequence: CASSQDPGGGTEQYF. The CDR3 DNA reads TGCGCCAGCAGCCAAGACCCTGGGGGGGGTACCGAGCAGTACTTC.

The genes are TRBV28 and TRBJ1-5; D not certain. Germline V gene sequence: CDR1 MDHEN, CDR2 SYDVKM. The CDR3 loop spans 15 amino acids. V was cut by 2 bases and J by 4 bases, with 12 bases left in between. The CDR3 bases are TGTGCCAGCAGTTTAATTCGCGGGGATAATCAGCCCCAGCATTTT. Its translation: CASSLIRGDNQPQHF.

This chain connects TRBV5-6 to TRBJ1-4; weak D call: TRBD1 (5 bases). CDR1 is SGHDT and CDR2 is YYEEEE in the germline V gene. The CDR3 totals 13 residues. V lost 0 bases and J lost 8, with 8 bases in between. The CDR3 here is CASSLGGREKLFF. CDR3 in DNA: TGTGCCAGCAGCTTGGGGGGGAGAGAAAAACTGTTTTTT.

This clone was recorded only once. The chain links TRBV5-1 to TRBJ2-2; D remains unclear. The CDR3 loop spans 14 amino acids. V lost 0 bases and J lost 5, with 8 bases in between. Germline V gene sequence: CDR1 SGHRS, CDR2 YFSETQ. CDR3 DNA: TGCGCCAGCAGCTTGGCGGAACGTACCGGGGAGCTGTTTTTT. This encodes CASSLAERTGELFF. The whole variable domain, remainder taken from reference TRBV5-1 and TRBJ2-2, is KAGVTQTPRYLIKTRGQQVTLSCSPISGHRSVSWYQQTPGQGLQFLFEYFSETQRNKGNFPGRFSGRQFSNSRSEMNVSTLELGDSALYLCASSLAERTGELFFGEGSRLTVL.

The gene calls are TRBV19 and TRBJ2-5, with 7 bases that match TRBD2. The last part of the DNA fits TRBJ2-7 better; the J call may be wrong. Germline values: CDR1 LNHDA, CDR2 SQIVND (reference sequence). The CDR3 has 14 residues. The CDR3 region has the DNA TGTGCCAGTAGTATGCGGGACTACTCCTACGAGCAGTACTTC. Translated: CASSMRDYSYEQYF.